Described below is a single TCR beta chain sequence and its context. This clonotype was picked up many times. There is no known antigen for this receptor. No base-level quality is on record; no much larger clone is a single base apart. These data come from a study of CD8+CD57+ T cells in acquired aplastic anemia (dated by TCRdb to between 2018 and 2020). The study in broad terms: A mean of approximately 2.9 ug of DNA, ranging from roughly 0.19 to 27.4 ug, was extracted from sorted CD4+ and CD8+ cells. CD8+CD57+ expansion was defined as a frequency above the mean frequency observed in healthy subjects.

Overall results and qualifications from the work: CD8+ Simpson's diversity did not differ significantly between patients and healthy controls (P=0.060). Roughly 29 CD8+ CDR3 sequences were found to be shared between patients and controls, but these sequences appeared to be highly expressed in patients and within the immunodominant clones of the patients.

Patients chosen for sequencing had shown expansion of CD8+CD57+ cells by flow cytometry. Every patient had a diagnosis of severe acquired aplastic anemia based on International Study of Aplastic Anemia and Agranulocytosis and Camitta criteria. No therapy had been received by the patients at the time of blood sampling. In this study, sorted CD4+ and CD8+ T cells from the blood of healthy subjects and of severe aplastic anemia patients had their TCR repertoires deep-sequenced. In the USA, patient enrollment took place under clinicaltrials.gov protocols 00001620, 01623167, 00001397, 00071045, 00081523 and 00961064. Ficoll-Paque density gradient centrifugation was used to isolate peripheral blood mononuclear cells. Before DNA extraction, CD4+ and CD8+ T cells were sorted with FACS or magnetic beads. Genomic DNA was used as template for profiling of TCR beta VDJ combinations and CDR3 sequences. An Illumina HiSeq 2000 was the platform used for TCR repertoire sequencing. In the authors' own workflow: TRBV/TRBJ rearrangement plots, CDR3 size and DJ length profiles, and Simpson's diversity index were used to assess repertoires. The most abundant DNA sequence in the deep sequencing data was taken as the immunodominant clone. CDR3 amino acid sequences were screened for sharing across subjects and were compared with published repertoires and the VDJdb database. The public reads were quality trimmed at Q25 with fastp and then assembled into clones with MiXCR by TCRdb, keeping productive beta chains. Merged by CDR3 protein, the rows form single entries marked with the most common genes and DNA. For this entry, the V and J calls and clone size follow TCRdb and not the study's own pipeline. The table for this sample lists under 250,000 distinct CDR3 sequences; approximately 50% of them were counted only once. Over 7.5% of the sample is taken by the ten largest.

Trimming removed 0 bases from V and 0 bases from J, leaving 6 bases between the germline ends. CDR1 and CDR2 were assigned from the germline V gene (reference sequence) as SGHKS and YYEKEE. Measured from the cysteine to the phenylalanine, the CDR3 is 14 residues long. Kept here is only the CDR3 DNA, which spans 42 bases and is read in frame from base 1. In this chain, TRBV5-5 is recombined with TRBJ2-5; there is no confident call for the D gene. The clonotype originates from a human donor with aplastic anemia. The sequenced sample consisted of sorted CD4+, CD8+, or CD8+CD57+ T cells (not recorded which) from PBMCs. The nucleotide sequence is TGTGCCAGCAGCTTGGCTGGGGACCAAGAGACCCAGTACTTC. Its translation is CASSLAGDQETQYF.